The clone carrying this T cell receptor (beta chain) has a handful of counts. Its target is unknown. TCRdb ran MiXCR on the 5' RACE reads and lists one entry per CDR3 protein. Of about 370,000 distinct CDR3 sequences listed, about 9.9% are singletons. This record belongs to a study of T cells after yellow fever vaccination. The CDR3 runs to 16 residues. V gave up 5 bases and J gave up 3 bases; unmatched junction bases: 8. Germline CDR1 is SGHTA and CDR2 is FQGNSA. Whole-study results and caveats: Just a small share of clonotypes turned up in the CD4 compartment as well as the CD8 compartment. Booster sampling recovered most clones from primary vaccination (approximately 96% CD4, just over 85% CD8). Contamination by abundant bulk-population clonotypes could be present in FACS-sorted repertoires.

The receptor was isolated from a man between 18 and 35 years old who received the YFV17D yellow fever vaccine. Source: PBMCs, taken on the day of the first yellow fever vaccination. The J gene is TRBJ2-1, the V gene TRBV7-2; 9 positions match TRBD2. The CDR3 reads CASSRRMRGGYNEQFF. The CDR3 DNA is TGTGCCAGCAGCCGGAGGATGCGGGGGGGCTACAATGAGCAGTTCTTC.